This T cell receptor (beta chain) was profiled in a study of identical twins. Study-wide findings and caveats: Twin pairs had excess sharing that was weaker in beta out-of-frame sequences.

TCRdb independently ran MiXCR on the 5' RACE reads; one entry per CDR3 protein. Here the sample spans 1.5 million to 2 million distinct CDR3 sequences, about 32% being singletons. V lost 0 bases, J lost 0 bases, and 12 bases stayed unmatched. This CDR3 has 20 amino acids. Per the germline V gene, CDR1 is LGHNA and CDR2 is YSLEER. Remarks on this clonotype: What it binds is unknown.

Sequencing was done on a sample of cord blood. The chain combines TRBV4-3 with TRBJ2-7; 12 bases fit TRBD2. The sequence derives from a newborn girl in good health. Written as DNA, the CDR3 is TGCGCCAGCAGCCAAGATCGCGCCGGGACTAGCGGGTTGAGCTCCTACGAGCAGTACTTC. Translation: CASSQDRAGTSGLSSYEQYF.